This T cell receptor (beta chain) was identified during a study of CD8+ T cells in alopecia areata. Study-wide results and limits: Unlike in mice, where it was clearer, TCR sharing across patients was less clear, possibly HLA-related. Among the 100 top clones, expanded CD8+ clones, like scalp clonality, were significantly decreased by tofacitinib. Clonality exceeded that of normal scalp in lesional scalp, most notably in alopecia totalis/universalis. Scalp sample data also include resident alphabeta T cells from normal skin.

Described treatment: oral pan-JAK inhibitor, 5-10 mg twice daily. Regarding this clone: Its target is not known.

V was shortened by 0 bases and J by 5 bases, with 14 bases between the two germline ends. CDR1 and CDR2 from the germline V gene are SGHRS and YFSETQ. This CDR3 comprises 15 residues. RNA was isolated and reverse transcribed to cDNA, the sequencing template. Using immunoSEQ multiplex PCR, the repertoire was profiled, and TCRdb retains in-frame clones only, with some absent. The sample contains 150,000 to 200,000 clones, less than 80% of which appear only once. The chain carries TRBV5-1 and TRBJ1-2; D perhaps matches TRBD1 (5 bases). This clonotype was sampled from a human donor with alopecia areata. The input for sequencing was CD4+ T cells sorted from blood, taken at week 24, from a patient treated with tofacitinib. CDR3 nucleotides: TGCGCCAGCAGCTTGGTTCCTGGGGCAGAGTATGGCTACACCTTC. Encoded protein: CASSLVPGAEYGYTF.